Presented here are 25 T cell receptor beta chains from one specimen sequenced in a study of cytomegalovirus exposure and HLA in healthy donors. The PCR had 60 Vbeta and 13 Jbeta primers. Data came from immunoSEQ multiplex PCR; TCRdb stores just in-frame clones and leaves some out. Its listing shows approximately 110,000 clones. The sequenced sample consisted of PBMCs. These receptors all stem from a man aged 25-45 years in good health and CMV-seronegative.

This sequence joins TRBV15 and TRBJ1-4; TRBD1 might be the D (6 bases). Germline assignment: CDR1 LNHNV and CDR2 YYDKDF (reference sequence). The V end was cut by 3 bases, the J end by 7 bases, with 18 bases between. This CDR3 region has 16 residues. CDR3 residues: CATSRSRGAGAEKLFF. The CDR3 region has the DNA TGTGCCACCAGCAGGTCGCGGGGGGCTGGGGCTGAAAAACTGTTTTTT.

The chain carries TRBV14 and TRBJ2-1; 7 nucleotides match TRBD2. V trimming: 1 base; J trimming: 7 bases; junction bases outside the gene matches: 4. Germline V gives CDR1 SGHDN, CDR2 FVKESK. The CDR3 runs to 14 residues. The CDR3 here is CASSQVVAGNEQFF. For the CDR3, the DNA is TGTGCCAGCAGCCAAGTGGTAGCGGGTAATGAGCAGTTCTTC.

J is TRBJ1-2 and V is TRBV11-2; a weak D match, TRBD1 (5 bases). Looked up from germline, CDR1 is SGHAT and CDR2 is FQNNGV. The CDR3 loop spans 13 amino acids. Trimming removed 4 bases from V and 10 bases from J, with 16 bases in between. The CDR3 region has the DNA TGTGCCAGCAGCTCCCTTGACAGACGATTCTACACCTTC. Its protein is CASSSLDRRFYTF.

This chain links TRBV7-9 with TRBJ1-5, with no clear D. Looked up from germline, CDR1 is SEHNR and CDR2 is FQNEAQ (reference sequence). Between the trimmed V and J ends, which lost 2 bases and 8 bases, there was a span of 10 bases. The CDR3 covers 13 residues. The CDR3 spells CASSLIGEEPQHF. CDR3 nucleotides: TGTGCCAGCAGCTTAATAGGCGAGGAGCCCCAGCATTTT.

This chain connects TRBV5-6 to TRBJ1-3; tentative D call: TRBD1 (6 bases). The CDR3 is 14 amino acids. CDR1 and CDR2 from the germline V gene are SGHDT and YYEEEE. V dropped 3 bases and J dropped 1 base, with 8 bases sitting between them. CDR3 bases: TGTGCCAGCAGCTACAGGGATTCTGGAAACACCATATATTTT. Protein sequence: CASSYRDSGNTIYF.

The chain combines TRBV4-2 with TRBJ2-7, with 8 bases aligning to TRBD1. Germline V lookup: CDR1 LGHNA, CDR2 YNFKEQ. Germline trimming cut 3 bases from V and 6 bases from J; bases unmatched to any gene: 4. The CDR3 runs 13 residues. In DNA, the CDR3 is TGTGCCAGCAGCCAGGACAGGGCGGGCGAGCAGTACTTC. Translation: CASSQDRAGEQYF.

The chain uses TRBV4-1 and TRBJ2-1; weak D call: TRBD2 (5 bases). Trimming stripped 0 bases from V and 2 bases from J, with 11 bases between. Germline CDR1 is MGHRA and CDR2 is YSYEKL. The length of the CDR3 is 16 residues. In DNA, the CDR3 is TGCGCCAGCAGCCAAGAGTCCAGCGGCCCCTACAATGAGCAGTTCTTC. Protein product: CASSQESSGPYNEQFF.

This chain links TRBV4-2 with TRBJ2-7, with 9 positions matching TRBD2. CDR1 LGHNA and CDR2 YNFKEQ come from the germline V gene. V lost 1 base and J lost 6; bases outside the gene matches: 10. This CDR3 is built from 16 residues. The CDR3 DNA sequence: TGTGCCAGCAGCCAAGCGGGGGAGCGGGAGGCTAGCGAGCAGTACTTC. It specifies CASSQAGEREASEQYF.

The genes are TRBV29-1 and TRBJ2-1, with 7 bases fitting TRBD1. The germline V gene has CDR1 SQVTM and CDR2 ANQGSEA. Unmatched junction bases numbered 8, after V lost 5 bases and J lost 4 bases. CDR3 length: 14 residues. As DNA, the CDR3 is TGCAGCGTTCTAAGACAGGGTGGTTACAATGAGCAGTTCTTC. Translation: CSVLRQGGYNEQFF.

V gene TRBV2 combines with J gene TRBJ1-5; a weak D match, TRBD1 (6 bases). V lost 4 bases to trimming and J lost 9 bases, with 16 bases between them. The germline V gene encodes CDR1 SNHLY and CDR2 FYNNEI. CDR3 length: 14 residues. CDR3 protein: CASSVQGGGSPQHF. CDR3 sequence (DNA): TGTGCCAGCAGTGTTCAGGGAGGGGGATCGCCCCAGCATTTT. The entire variable domain, with the rest obtained from reference TRBV2 and TRBJ1-5, is as follows: EPEVTQTPSHQVTQMGQEVILRCVPISNHLYFYWYRQILGQKVEFLVSFYNNEISEKSEIFDDQFSVERPDGSNFTLKIRSTKLEDSAMYFCASSVQGGGSPQHFGDGTRLSIL.

The genes are TRBV13 and TRBJ2-7; 8 bases are shared with TRBD1. V lost 4 bases to trimming and J lost 1 base; unmatched junction nucleotides: 3. Germline V gene lookup returns CDR1 PRHDT and CDR2 FYEKMQ (reference sequence). This CDR3 contains 14 residues. CDR3 DNA: TGTGCCAGCAGCTCACGACAGGGGTCCTACGAGCAGTACTTC. The encoded protein is CASSSRQGSYEQYF. The full variable domain, rest sourced from reference TRBV13 and TRBJ2-7, is AAGVIQSPRHLIKEKRETATLKCYPIPRHDTVYWYQQGPGQDPQFLISFYEKMQSDKGSIPDRFSAQQFSDYHSELNMSSLELGDSALYFCASSSRQGSYEQYFGPGTRLTVT.

This chain connects TRBV19 to TRBJ2-2; possibly TRBD2 for D (6 bases). Germline loops: CDR1 LNHDA, CDR2 SQIVND (reference sequence). The CDR3 length is 15 residues. V was shortened by 3 bases and J by 6 bases, with 14 bases between the two germline ends. The CDR3 loop is CASSIPYGSAGELFF. CDR3 in DNA: TGTGCCAGTAGTATCCCCTACGGGAGCGCCGGGGAGCTGTTTTTT.

The V and J genes are TRBV18 and TRBJ2-7; the match to TRBD1 covers 8 bases. This CDR3 region has 14 residues. Germline V gene data show CDR1 as KGHSH and CDR2 as LQKENI. Unmatched junction bases numbered 4, after V lost 4 bases and J lost 2 bases. CDR3 bases: TGTGCCAGCTCACTGAGGGACAGGCCCTACGAGCAGTACTTC. Its protein product is CASSLRDRPYEQYF.

The chain has TRBV15 and TRBJ1-6; 8 positions match TRBD1. The CDR3 totals 14 residues. The germline V gene encodes CDR1 LNHNV and CDR2 YYDKDF (reference sequence). Germline trimming cut 5 bases from V and 10 bases from J; bases unmatched to any gene: 7. In nucleotides, the CDR3 is TGTGCCACCAGCTTAGGACAGGGAGGGTCACCCCTCCACTTT. Protein sequence: CATSLGQGGSPLHF.

The chain links TRBV29-1 to TRBJ2-1; TRBD1 matches 7 bases. CDR1 and CDR2 (germline): SQVTM, ANQGSEA. The junction had 3 bases not matched to a gene; V was cut back by 8 bases and J by 8 bases. The CDR3 is 10 residues long. CDR3 DNA: TGCAGCACAGGGGTAGATGAGCAGTTCTTC. Amino acid sequence: CSTGVDEQFF.

The chain links TRBV7-9 to TRBJ2-1; D not resolved. The CDR3 length is 13 residues. The germline CDR1 and CDR2 sequences are SEHNR and FQNEAQ (reference sequence). V lost 5 bases, J lost 5 bases, and 10 bases lay in between. CDR3 DNA: TGTGCCAGCAGCGCGACTGTTCACAATGAGCAGTTCTTC. This encodes CASSATVHNEQFF.

This rearrangement joins TRBV9 to TRBJ2-1, with TRBD2 matching 8 bases. The CDR3 is 15 residues long. The V gene's germline CDR1 is SGDLS and CDR2 YYNGEE. With 4 bases clipped from V and 3 bases from J, the junction kept 6 bases outside the gene matches. CDR3 protein: CASSYTSGSYNEQFF. DNA of the CDR3: TGTGCCAGCAGCTACACAAGCGGGAGCTACAATGAGCAGTTCTTC.

The CDR3 DNA sequence: TGTGCCAGCAGCTTCGGCCTAGCGGGAGGGCGAGATACGCAGTATTTT. It translates to CASSFGLAGGRDTQYF. The chain recombines TRBV11-2 with TRBJ2-3, with TRBD2 identical over 12 bases. Germline trimming cut 3 bases from V and 5 bases from J; bases unmatched to any gene: 6. Germline V gene lookup returns CDR1 SGHAT and CDR2 FQNNGV. The CDR3 runs 16 residues.

The J gene is TRBJ1-1, the V gene TRBV7-9, with D perhaps matching TRBD1 (5 bases). The V gene's germline CDR1 is SEHNR and CDR2 FQNEAQ (reference sequence). The germline V and J ends were trimmed by 1 base and 5 bases, with 11 bases remaining between them. There are 14 residues in the CDR3. Here the CDR3 DNA reads TGTGCCAGCAGCTTAGTGTCGGGGGGAACTGAAGCTTTCTTT. Translation: CASSLVSGGTEAFF.

This rearrangement joins TRBV19 to TRBJ2-7; 9 bases are shared with TRBD1. Germline V gene sequence: CDR1 LNHDA, CDR2 SQIVND (reference sequence). With V trimmed by 5 bases and J by 2 bases, 7 bases remained unmatched. The CDR3 is made up of 15 amino acids. The CDR3 loop reads CASSQTGGDTYEQYF. CDR3 sequence (DNA): TGTGCCAGTAGTCAGACAGGGGGGGATACCTACGAGCAGTACTTC.

This rearrangement joins TRBV30 to TRBJ2-3; TRBD2 aligns across 7 bases. Losses at the gene ends were 2 bases for V and 2 bases for J; bases not matched to a gene: 10. The CDR3 is 16 residues long. Germline V gene sequence: CDR1 GTSNPN, CDR2 SVGIG (reference sequence). CDR3: CAWSPGERGYTDTQYF. CDR3 in DNA: TGTGCCTGGAGTCCGGGGGAGCGGGGCTACACAGATACGCAGTATTTT.

The chain has TRBV9 and TRBJ1-1, with no clear D. CDR1 SGDLS and CDR2 YYNGEE come from the germline V gene. Trimming stripped 0 bases from V and 1 base from J, with 4 bases between. The CDR3 runs to 13 residues. The CDR3: CASSVAGNTEAFF. The CDR3 DNA is TGTGCCAGCAGCGTAGCAGGGAACACTGAAGCTTTCTTT.

The chain carries TRBV2 and TRBJ1-3; TRBD1 aligns across 9 bases. CDR1 is SNHLY and CDR2 is FYNNEI in the germline V gene. This CDR3 has 15 residues. V lost 5 bases, J lost 0 bases, and 2 bases stayed unmatched. CDR3 nucleotides: TGTGCCAGCAGTCGGACAGGGGACTCTGGAAACACCATATATTTT. Protein product: CASSRTGDSGNTIYF.

The chain employs TRBV6-1 and TRBJ1-1, with 10 positions matching TRBD1. The length of the CDR3 is 15 residues. CDR1 and CDR2 from the germline V gene are MNHNS and SASEGT. V was pared by 4 bases and J by 5 bases, with 7 bases of the junction left unmatched. The CDR3, as DNA: TGTGCCAGCAGTGCCTGGACAGGGGGTAGTACTGAAGCTTTCTTT. This gives the protein CASSAWTGGSTEAFF.

The chain is built from TRBV2 and TRBJ2-2; 10 nucleotides match TRBD1. The CDR3 is made up of 14 amino acids. The J segment lost 1 base and the V segment lost 10 bases, leaving 3 bases of the junction unmatched. From germline, CDR1 is SNHLY and CDR2 FYNNEI. The CDR3 loop reads CATRDRGNTGELFF. CDR3 DNA: TGTGCCACCCGGGACAGGGGGAACACCGGGGAGCTGTTTTTT. The variable domain in full, completed from reference TRBV2 and TRBJ2-2, reads EPEVTQTPSHQVTQMGQEVILRCVPISNHLYFYWYRQILGQKVEFLVSFYNNEISEKSEIFDDQFSVERPDGSNFTLKIRSTKLEDSAMYFCATRDRGNTGELFFGEGSRLTVL.